One and the same sample provided the 13 T cell receptor beta chains below, sequenced in a study of human T cells and chemical hapten exposure. Stated time point: patch test 1, 2 weeks after DPC sensitization. Treatment noted: therapeutic diphenylcyclopropenone sensitization with weekly scalp DPC. TCRdb reprocessed the RACE reads with MiXCR, giving one entry per CDR3 protein. The sample comprises about 57,000 distinct CDR3 sequences, 7.5% to 10% of which are singletons, and approximately 12% rests with the top ten. The sample consisted of whole blood, taken in connection with sensitization to the hapten diphenylcyclopropenone (DPC). These TCRs come from a woman between 40 and 55 years old with alopecia areata. Some clones in this sample may be carry-over from other donors' samples.

This clonotype was observed at least ten times. The chain carries TRBV2 and TRBJ1-2; 10 bases match TRBD1. This CDR3 has 14 amino acids. Germline-derived CDR1 and CDR2 are SNHLY and FYNNEI. With V trimmed by 6 bases and J by 6 bases, 7 bases remained unmatched. This CDR3 reads CASSYDRGRDGYTF. In DNA, the CDR3 is TGTGCCAGCAGCTACGACAGGGGGCGAGATGGCTACACCTTC.

This chain uses TRBV7-2 with TRBJ2-7, with a tentative D call TRBD2 (5 bases). This CDR3 has 14 amino acids. The V gene's germline CDR1 is SGHTA and CDR2 FQGNSA. The V and J ends lost 5 bases and 4 bases respectively, with 15 bases between them. The CDR3 sequence is CASSPASNGYEQYF. CDR3 in DNA: TGTGCCAGCAGCCCCGCTAGCAATGGGTACGAGCAGTACTTC.

The chain is built from TRBV2 and TRBJ2-3, with a weak D call TRBD1 (6 bases). The CDR3 has 15 amino acids. Germline V lookup: CDR1 SNHLY, CDR2 FYNNEI. Trimming cost V 2 bases and J 2 bases, with 11 bases left between them. The DNA for the CDR3 is TGTGCCAGCAGTGAATACAGGGCCCTCACAGATACGCAGTATTTT. The encoded protein is CASSEYRALTDTQYF.

The table lists this clonotype with a few counts. V gene TRBV20-1 combines with J gene TRBJ2-7, with no clear D. The CDR3 covers 15 residues. Looked up from germline, CDR1 is DFQATT and CDR2 is SNEGSKA (reference sequence). Trimming cost V 4 bases and J 0 bases, with 16 bases left between them. CDR3: CSATAGPPYSYEQYF. The DNA for the CDR3 is TGCAGTGCTACCGCCGGGCCCCCGTACTCCTACGAGCAGTACTTC.

This clonotype was detected ten times or more. The rearrangement uses TRBV13 and TRBJ1-1, with D hard to call. With 3 bases removed from V and 10 bases from J, the gap between germline ends came to 12 bases. The germline gives CDR1 PRHDT, CDR2 FYEKMQ (reference sequence). The CDR3 is 12 amino acids. This chain's CDR3 is CASSLLSGRAFF. Written as DNA, the CDR3 is TGTGCCAGCAGCTTGCTTTCAGGAAGAGCTTTCTTT.

This clonotype was seen more than once but under ten times. The chain joins TRBV7-9 to TRBJ2-3, with TRBD1 as a possible D gene (6 bases). Germline V gene data show CDR1 as SEHNR and CDR2 as FQNEAQ (reference sequence). Between the trimmed V and J ends, which lost 0 bases and 2 bases, there was a span of 15 bases. The CDR3 runs to 17 residues. The chain's CDR3 is CASSLALGTGNTDTQYF. Written as DNA, the CDR3 is TGTGCCAGCAGCTTAGCACTTGGTACAGGGAACACAGATACGCAGTATTTT.

Only a few counts were recorded for this clonotype. In nucleotides, the CDR3 is TGTGCCAGCAGCGACTCCGGGGGCTACGAGCAGTACTTC. This codes for CASSDSGGYEQYF. This sequence joins TRBV28 and TRBJ2-7; D might be TRBD2 (6 bases). This CDR3 is 13 amino acids long. Germline loops: CDR1 MDHEN, CDR2 SYDVKM. The V end was cut by 6 bases, the J end by 3 bases, with 12 bases between.

The chain links TRBV5-1 to TRBJ2-7; possibly TRBD1 for D (6 bases). The germline V gene has CDR1 SGHRS and CDR2 YFSETQ. This CDR3 has 15 amino acids. V was trimmed by 7 bases and J by 5 bases, leaving 22 bases between them. The CDR3 DNA is TGCGCCAGCGCGATTCAAGGACAGACCATGAACGAGCAGTACTTC. Translating gives CASAIQGQTMNEQYF.

This clonotype was counted between two and nine times. The chain joins TRBV7-2 to TRBJ1-2, with 12 bases matching TRBD1. The CDR3 loop spans 14 amino acids. With 6 bases clipped from V and 7 bases from J, the junction kept 6 bases outside the gene matches. Germline V CDR1 and CDR2: SGHTA, FQGNSA. The CDR3 coding sequence is TGTGCCAGCAGGACCGGGACAGGGGGCGGTGGCTACACCTTC. It encodes CASRTGTGGGGYTF.

The chain carries TRBV9 and TRBJ1-4; a possible D gene is TRBD1 (6 bases). V dropped 0 bases and J dropped 3 bases, with 6 bases sitting between them. Germline V CDR1 and CDR2: SGDLS, YYNGEE. This CDR3 is 14 amino acids long. CDR3 in DNA: TGTGCCAGCAGCGTAGGACAGGCTAATGAAAAACTGTTTTTT. Its protein is CASSVGQANEKLFF.

This clonotype was detected many times. The gene calls are TRBV20-1 and TRBJ2-1; D is perhaps TRBD2 (5 bases). The germline CDR1 and CDR2 sequences are DFQATT and SNEGSKA (reference sequence). CDR3 length: 15 residues. V gave up 4 bases and J gave up 3 bases, with 16 bases separating them. This CDR3 is CSATRGYDDYNEQFF. The CDR3 nucleotides read TGCAGTGCTACCCGGGGTTATGATGACTACAATGAGCAGTTCTTC.

This clonotype was seen at least ten times. This chain joins TRBV7-6 and TRBJ2-6, with 9 nucleotides matching TRBD1. With V trimmed by 1 base and J by 3 bases, 4 bases remained unmatched. Per germline, CDR1 SGHVS and CDR2 FNYEAQ. CDR3 length: 17 residues. The DNA of the CDR3 is TGTGCCAGCAGCTTAGGGACAGGGGTTGGTGGGGCCAACGTCCTGACTTTC. Translation gives CASSLGTGVGGANVLTF.

This clonotype was counted at least ten times. The CDR3 nucleotides read TGTGCCAGCAGTTACCAGGACAGAGACGAGCAGTACTTC. Its protein product is CASSYQDRDEQYF. V is TRBV6-2 or TRBV6-3 and J is TRBJ2-7, with D maybe TRBD1 (6 bases). Trimming cost V 2 bases and J 5 bases, with 10 bases left between them. The CDR3 has 13 amino acids. The germline V gene encodes CDR1 MNHEY and CDR2 SVGEGT.